This TCR beta chain was obtained from a study of patients and donors after allogeneic stem cell transplantation. This clonotype showed up just a few times. Germline lookup yields CDR1 LGHNA and CDR2 YNFKEQ. The CDR3 totals 12 residues. V lost 3 bases and J lost 2, with 5 bases in between. Each CDR3 protein is one row after TCRdb ran MiXCR on the RT-PCR reads. The table includes fewer than 60,000 distinct CDR3 sequences, about an eighth detected once. V and J are TRBV4-2 and TRBJ2-7; possible D gene TRBD2, 5 bases. Sequenced material: blood, either unsorted or a sorted T cell fraction (not recorded which). The clonotype comes from a human donor who was either an allogeneic HSCT recipient or a stem cell or donor lymphocyte infusion donor (not recorded which). It is not recorded whose cells these are; they may come from a transplant donor. The CDR3 sequence: CASSQGAYEQYF. In DNA form, the CDR3 reads TGTGCCAGCAGCCAGGGAGCCTACGAGCAGTACTTC.